What follows are 20 T cell receptor beta chains derived from one specimen sequenced in a study of CD8 T cells in ankylosing spondylitis. Regarding the study as a whole: Seemingly characteristic of ankylosing spondylitis blood was a TCR beta motif consisting of several highly homologous variants.

Using its own MiXCR run on the 5' RACE reads, TCRdb lists one record per CDR3 protein. The sample has 330,000 or so distinct CDR3 sequences, 8% seen once. Their antigens remain unidentified. Material for sequencing was blood, either unsorted or a sorted T cell fraction (not recorded which). The receptors here all came from a male donor with ankylosing spondylitis.

The chain combines TRBV5-1 with TRBJ2-5; D gene ambiguous. Germline CDR1 and CDR2: SGHRS and YFSETQ. The CDR3 sequence is 14 residues long. Trimming took off 0 bases at V and 3 bases at J, with 9 bases between the two ends. For the CDR3, the DNA is TGCGCCAGCAGCTTGGCCCGGGCAGAAGAGACCCAGTACTTC. Translated: CASSLARAEETQYF.

This clonotype was found many times. This sequence joins TRBV11-2 and TRBJ2-2, with D uncertain. Trimming stripped 5 bases from V and 4 bases from J, with 14 bases between. The germline V gene encodes CDR1 SGHAT and CDR2 FQNNGV. The CDR3 sequence is 15 residues long. CDR3 protein: CASSASRISTGELFF. CDR3 nucleotides: TGTGCCAGCAGCGCCTCCCGGATCAGCACCGGGGAGCTGTTTTTT.

The chain combines TRBV5-1 with TRBJ2-7; D could derive from TRBD1 or TRBD2 (5 bases each). V was trimmed by 4 bases and J by 0 bases, leaving 11 bases between them. In germline, CDR1 is SGHRS, CDR2 YFSETQ. This CDR3 comprises 14 residues. CDR3 sequence (DNA): TGCGCCAGCAGCGAAGGGACGATCTCCTACGAGCAGTACTTC. Residues: CASSEGTISYEQYF.

The genes are TRBV7-2 and TRBJ2-5; D ambiguous. Germline-derived CDR1 and CDR2 are SGHTA and FQGNSA. V was shortened by 1 base and J by 4 bases, with 13 bases between the two germline ends. The CDR3 totals 15 residues. DNA for the CDR3: TGTGCCAGCAGCTTAGTTTCCAGGTTGGGAGAGACCCAGTACTTC. It encodes CASSLVSRLGETQYF. Variable domain in full (rest from reference TRBV7-2 and TRBJ2-5): GAGVSQSPSNKVTEKGKDVELRCDPISGHTALYWYRQSLGQGLEFLIYFQGNSAPDKSGLPSDRFSAERTGGSVSTLTIQRTQQEDSAVYLCASSLVSRLGETQYFGPGTRLLVL.

This clonotype has more than one count but fewer than ten. The chain joins TRBV5-1 to TRBJ2-4, with D hard to call. The CDR3 covers 14 residues. The germline V and J ends were trimmed by 1 base and 8 bases, with 13 bases remaining between them. Germline lookup yields CDR1 SGHRS and CDR2 YFSETQ. The CDR3 sequence: CASSLKPFADIQYF. The CDR3 DNA reads TGCGCCAGCAGCTTGAAGCCATTCGCGGACATTCAGTACTTC.

The rearrangement joins TRBV20-1 to TRBJ1-1; 7 positions agree with TRBD1. Germline CDR1 reads DFQATT; CDR2 reads SNEGSKA (reference sequence). The J segment lost 0 bases and the V segment lost 6 bases, leaving 10 bases of the junction unmatched. This CDR3 contains 15 residues. The CDR3 spells CSALLGTELNTEAFF. DNA for the CDR3: TGCAGTGCCCTCCTCGGGACAGAGTTGAACACTGAAGCTTTCTTT.

This clonotype was picked up many times. This chain joins TRBV4-1 and TRBJ2-1, with D unclear. Trimming pared 0 bases from V and 2 bases from J, leaving 14 bases between. The CDR3 is 17 amino acids. Germline loops: CDR1 MGHRA, CDR2 YSYEKL. The CDR3 sequence is CASSQESRSPAYNEQFF. CDR3 nucleotides: TGCGCCAGCAGCCAAGAGTCGCGGTCCCCGGCCTACAATGAGCAGTTCTTC.

This clonotype showed up many times. The chain uses TRBV5-5 and TRBJ2-1, with 9 bases matching TRBD2. Germline assignment: CDR1 SGHKS and CDR2 YYEKEE (reference sequence). V was pared by 4 bases and J by 2 bases, with 4 bases of the junction left unmatched. The CDR3 is 15 amino acids. CDR3 sequence reads: CASSLLAGPYNEQFF. The CDR3 nucleotides are TGTGCCAGCAGCCTTCTAGCGGGGCCCTACAATGAGCAGTTCTTC.

The chain joins TRBV9 to TRBJ2-1; 10 bases are shared with TRBD2. The CDR3 is made up of 14 amino acids. Germline V CDR1 and CDR2: SGDLS, YYNGEE. The J segment lost 4 bases and the V segment lost 9 bases, leaving 7 bases of the junction unmatched. CDR3 DNA: TGTGCCACTTCCCCAGCGGGAGGGTACAATGAGCAGTTCTTC. The encoded protein is CATSPAGGYNEQFF.

The CDR3 bases are TGCGCCAGCAGCCAAGCCGTCACTGACCGGCCCTACGAGCAGTACTTC. Translated, it gives CASSQAVTDRPYEQYF. V and J are TRBV4-3 and TRBJ2-7, with no clear D. Germline-derived CDR1 and CDR2 are LGHNA and YSLEER. The CDR3 has 16 residues. Deletions cut 1 base from V and 2 bases from J, with 15 bases between.

The V call is TRBV29-1, the J call TRBJ2-2, with D hard to call. Germline loops: CDR1 SQVTM, CDR2 ANQGSEA. CDR3 length: 12 residues. The V gene lost 5 bases and the J gene lost 1 base, with 5 bases spanning the gap. CDR3 nucleotide sequence: TGCAGCGTTAAGGTGAACACCGGGGAGCTGTTTTTT. Its translation is CSVKVNTGELFF.

This chain links TRBV4-1 with TRBJ2-5, with 14 positions matching TRBD2. Unmatched junction bases numbered 9, after V lost 1 base and J lost 2 bases. CDR1 is MGHRA, CDR2 YSYEKL, per germline. The CDR3 has 19 residues. The CDR3 loop is CASSQVGLAGVRGQETQYF. The CDR3 DNA follows: TGCGCCAGCAGCCAAGTGGGACTAGCGGGAGTTAGAGGGCAAGAGACCCAGTACTTC.

The chain joins TRBV3-1 to TRBJ1-5; TRBD1 matches at 7 bases. The CDR3 has 16 residues. The V gene's germline CDR1 is LGHDT and CDR2 YNNKEL (reference sequence). Trimming took 4 bases from V and 3 from J; bases not matched to a gene: 9. The CDR3, as DNA: TGTGCCAGCAGCCCGTCCAAAGGACAGGTCAATCAGCCCCAGCATTTT. Protein product: CASSPSKGQVNQPQHF.

The genes are TRBV11-2 and TRBJ2-1; possible D gene TRBD2, 5 bases. Deletions cut 5 bases from V and 5 bases from J, with 28 bases between. CDR1 is SGHAT and CDR2 is FQNNGV in the germline V gene. The CDR3 has 19 residues. The CDR3 here is CASSRPASQVSDYDNEQFF. The CDR3 DNA reads as TGTGCCAGCAGCCGCCCGGCAAGCCAGGTGTCAGACTATGACAATGAGCAGTTCTTC.

V gene TRBV4-1 combines with J gene TRBJ1-6; D is unresolved. Trimming removed 7 bases from V and 10 bases from J, with 20 bases in between. The CDR3 runs 15 residues. From germline, CDR1 is MGHRA and CDR2 YSYEKL. CDR3 sequence (DNA): TGCGCCAGCACCCTAACGGCGGCAGGCGGGTCACCCCTCCACTTT. Its translation is CASTLTAAGGSPLHF.

The chain combines TRBV6-4 with TRBJ2-1; TRBD2 agrees at 8 bases. CDR1 is MRHNA, CDR2 SNTAGT, per germline. Unmatched junction bases numbered 2, after V lost 1 base and J lost 0 bases. The CDR3 has 16 amino acids. CDR3 DNA sequence: TGTGCCAGCAGTGACTGGGGGACTAGCTCCTACAATGAGCAGTTCTTC. Translated, it gives CASSDWGTSSYNEQFF.

This clonotype has a handful of counts. In DNA form, the CDR3 reads TGCAGCGCAGCCCGACACTACTCCTACGAGCAGTACTTC. Translating it yields CSAARHYSYEQYF. The chain couples TRBV29-1 to TRBJ2-7; no reliable D call. The ends were cut back, 7 bases at V and 0 bases at J, with 13 bases in the middle. The CDR3 runs 13 residues. Germline V gene sequence: CDR1 SQVTM, CDR2 ANQGSEA.

This clonotype was seen a few times. The chain links TRBV10-3 to TRBJ2-1; 7 bases line up with TRBD1. Germline loops: CDR1 ENHRY, CDR2 SYGVKD. Trimming took 3 bases from V and 2 from J; bases not matched to a gene: 16. The CDR3 has 19 amino acids. The CDR3 region has the DNA TGTGCCATCAGTGATGCCAGGGGGTCACCTTTAGGGGCCTACAATGAGCAGTTCTTC. Its protein is CAISDARGSPLGAYNEQFF.

Only a few counts were recorded for this clonotype. V usage is TRBV25-1 and J usage is TRBJ1-1; D is unclear. Trimming removed 5 bases at V and 12 bases at J, with 16 bases between. The CDR3 extends over 12 amino acids. In germline, CDR1 is MGHDK, CDR2 SYGVNS. The DNA of the CDR3 is TGTGCCAGCAGTCCGGGCCCCCGAGGATCTTTCTTT. Protein sequence: CASSPGPRGSFF.

This clonotype has a count of ten or more. The chain links TRBV18 to TRBJ2-7; TRBD2 agrees at 8 bases. Germline V gene sequence: CDR1 KGHSH, CDR2 LQKENI. The length of the CDR3 is 14 residues. Germline trimming cut 6 bases from V and 5 bases from J; bases unmatched to any gene: 9. This CDR3 is CASSSSGPANEQYF. The DNA of the CDR3 is TGTGCCAGCTCCTCTAGCGGGCCCGCCAACGAGCAGTACTTC. Supplemented by reference TRBV18 and TRBJ2-7, the full variable domain reads NAGVMQNPRHLVRRRGQEARLRCSPMKGHSHVYWYRQLPEEGLKFMVYLQKENIIDESGMPKERFSAEFPKEGPSILRIQQVVRGDSAAYFCASSSSGPANEQYFGPGTRLTVT.